These T cell receptor beta chains were read from a single sample in a study of T cells in Graves' hyperthyroidism and ophthalmopathy. One entry per CDR3 protein results from TCRdb running MiXCR on the multiplex PCR reads. There are some 580,000 distinct CDR3 sequences in the sample; 16% occur only once, and 2.5% to 4% lies in the top ten. The specimen sequenced was blood. Receptors were obtained from a woman between 40 and 55 years old with Graves' ophthalmopathy. Each CDR3 is given with its conserved first and last residue. The order of the fields is J gene, V gene, clone size, D gene, CDR3 protein, CDR3 DNA. The D gene is left open where the match is weak. The listing skips clone size in some rows; elsewhere it reads once, few, many or a size class.

j_call: TRBJ2-5
v_call: TRBV6-1
clone_size: many
d_call: TRBD2
cdr3_aa: CASSSRTSGDQETQYF
cdr3_nt: TGTGCCAGCAGTTCTAGGACTAGCGGGGACCAAGAGACCCAGTACTTC

j_call: TRBJ2-7
v_call: TRBV7-9
clone_size: many
d_call: NA
cdr3_aa: CASSSGLQIYEQYF
cdr3_nt: TGTGCCAGCAGCTCGGGATTGCAAATCTACGAGCAGTACTTC

j_call: TRBJ1-1
v_call: TRBV27
clone_size: many
d_call: NA
cdr3_aa: CASRGLGTEAFF
cdr3_nt: TGTGCCAGCAGGGGGTTGGGCACTGAAGCTTTCTTT

j_call: TRBJ2-6
v_call: TRBV29-1
clone_size: few
d_call: NA
cdr3_aa: CSVDLGNSGANVLTF
cdr3_nt: TGCAGCGTTGATTTGGGGAATTCTGGGGCCAACGTCCTGACTTTC

j_call: TRBJ1-5
v_call: TRBV20-1
clone_size: many
d_call: NA
cdr3_aa: CSARRVQGSNQPQHF
cdr3_nt: TGCAGTGCTAGAAGGGTACAGGGCTCCAATCAGCCCCAGCATTTT

j_call: TRBJ2-5
v_call: TRBV11-2
clone_size: many
d_call: NA
cdr3_aa: CASSLELLGTQYF
cdr3_nt: TGTGCCAGCAGCTTAGAACTCCTTGGGACCCAGTACTTC

j_call: TRBJ2-5
v_call: TRBV20-1
clone_size: NA
d_call: TRBD2
cdr3_aa: CSARFGGGATETQYF
cdr3_nt: TGCAGTGCTAGATTTGGCGGGGGGGCGACAGAGACCCAGTACTTC

j_call: TRBJ2-1
v_call: TRBV12-3/TRBV12-4
clone_size: NA
d_call: NA
cdr3_aa: CASSPPVLGYYNEQFF
cdr3_nt: TGTGCCAGCAGTCCACCTGTGTTGGGGTACTACAATGAGCAGTTCTTC

j_call: TRBJ2-3
v_call: TRBV2
clone_size: many
d_call: NA
cdr3_aa: CASSEASSTDTQYF
cdr3_nt: TGTGCCAGCAGTGAAGCCTCCAGCACAGATACGCAGTATTTT

j_call: TRBJ2-7
v_call: TRBV28
clone_size: many
d_call: NA
cdr3_aa: CASRSGVSYEQYF
cdr3_nt: TGTGCCAGCAGATCGGGGGTTAGCTACGAGCAGTACTTC

j_call: TRBJ2-1
v_call: TRBV7-9
clone_size: few
d_call: TRBD1
cdr3_aa: CASSLVQGAIADEQFF
cdr3_nt: TGTGCCAGCAGCTTAGTCCAGGGGGCAATTGCGGATGAGCAGTTCTTC

j_call: TRBJ2-7
v_call: TRBV28
clone_size: NA
d_call: NA
cdr3_aa: CATQGGRSTYEQYF
cdr3_nt: TGTGCCACCCAGGGGGGGAGGTCGACCTACGAGCAGTACTTC

j_call: TRBJ2-3
v_call: TRBV20-1
clone_size: few
d_call: TRBD2
cdr3_aa: CSARDDFPREGLADTQYF
cdr3_nt: TGCAGTGCTAGAGATGATTTTCCCCGGGAGGGCCTCGCAGATACGCAGTATTTT

j_call: TRBJ2-3
v_call: TRBV28
clone_size: many
d_call: TRBD1
cdr3_aa: CASRLRGLYTDTQYF
cdr3_nt: TGTGCCAGCAGGCTCAGGGGGCTCTACACAGATACGCAGTATTTT

j_call: TRBJ2-5
v_call: TRBV5-5
clone_size: many
d_call: NA
cdr3_aa: CASSSDPRETQYF
cdr3_nt: TGTGCCAGCAGCTCGGACCCGCGGGAGACCCAGTACTTC

j_call: TRBJ2-7
v_call: TRBV28
clone_size: few
d_call: TRBD1
cdr3_aa: CASSRRGLYEQYF
cdr3_nt: TGTGCCAGCAGCCGAAGGGGGCTGTACGAGCAGTACTTC

j_call: TRBJ1-2
v_call: TRBV29-1
clone_size: NA
d_call: TRBD1
cdr3_aa: CSVTPGTGDYGYTF
cdr3_nt: TGCAGCGTCACCCCCGGGACAGGGGACTATGGCTACACCTTC

j_call: TRBJ1-3
v_call: TRBV5-1
clone_size: NA
d_call: NA
cdr3_aa: CASSLVPGFGIGNTIYF
cdr3_nt: TGCGCCAGCAGCTTGGTTCCGGGATTTGGTATCGGAAACACCATATATTTT

j_call: TRBJ1-1
v_call: TRBV28
clone_size: NA
d_call: NA
cdr3_aa: CASTGLTKAFF
cdr3_nt: TGTGCCAGCACCGGTCTAACCAAAGCTTTCTTT

j_call: TRBJ2-7
v_call: TRBV2
clone_size: many
d_call: TRBD2
cdr3_aa: CASRPGLAVPYEQYF
cdr3_nt: TGTGCCAGCAGACCGGGACTAGCGGTCCCCTACGAGCAGTACTTC

j_call: TRBJ2-7
v_call: TRBV7-2
clone_size: many
d_call: NA
cdr3_aa: CASSAGQLPSYEQYF
cdr3_nt: TGTGCCAGCAGCGCGGGACAGCTACCCTCCTACGAGCAGTACTTC

j_call: TRBJ2-1
v_call: TRBV2
clone_size: few
d_call: TRBD2
cdr3_aa: CASRQGLAGVDEQFF
cdr3_nt: TGTGCCAGCAGGCAAGGACTAGCGGGGGTCGATGAGCAGTTCTTC

j_call: TRBJ2-2
v_call: TRBV19
clone_size: NA
d_call: NA
cdr3_aa: CASSIGSGFTGELFF
cdr3_nt: TGTGCCAGTAGTATAGGATCAGGGTTCACCGGGGAGCTGTTTTTT

j_call: TRBJ1-1
v_call: TRBV5-1
clone_size: few
d_call: TRBD1
cdr3_aa: CASRGDRKVNTEAFF
cdr3_nt: TGCGCCAGCAGGGGGGACAGAAAAGTGAACACTGAAGCTTTCTTT

j_call: TRBJ1-2
v_call: TRBV7-3
clone_size: NA
d_call: NA
cdr3_aa: CASSLVGRTNYGYTF
cdr3_nt: TGTGCCAGCAGCTTAGTCGGGAGAACTAACTATGGCTACACCTTC

j_call: TRBJ2-1
v_call: TRBV12-3/TRBV12-4
clone_size: few
d_call: TRBD1
cdr3_aa: CASSFGDRGYNEQFF
cdr3_nt: TGTGCCAGCAGTTTCGGGGACAGGGGCTACAATGAGCAGTTCTTC

j_call: TRBJ2-3
v_call: TRBV5-6
clone_size: many
d_call: TRBD2
cdr3_aa: CASSLVRGGTDTQYF
cdr3_nt: TGTGCCAGCAGCTTGGTGCGGGGGGGCACAGATACGCAGTATTTT

j_call: TRBJ2-3
v_call: TRBV7-2
clone_size: few
d_call: TRBD2
cdr3_aa: CASKLAGTADTQYF
cdr3_nt: TGTGCCAGTAAACTAGCGGGAACGGCAGATACGCAGTATTTT

j_call: TRBJ2-1
v_call: TRBV7-9
clone_size: many
d_call: TRBD1
cdr3_aa: CASSPTPNRGGYNEQFF
cdr3_nt: TGTGCCAGCAGCCCTACCCCGAACAGGGGCGGCTACAATGAGCAGTTCTTC

j_call: TRBJ1-1
v_call: TRBV18
clone_size: NA
d_call: NA
cdr3_aa: CASSPDRGMNTEAFF
cdr3_nt: TGTGCCAGCTCACCGGATCGGGGCATGAACACTGAAGCTTTCTTT

j_call: TRBJ1-4
v_call: TRBV18
clone_size: many
d_call: NA
cdr3_aa: CASSPDGNEKLFF
cdr3_nt: TGTGCCAGCTCGCCTGACGGAAATGAAAAACTGTTTTTT

j_call: TRBJ2-7
v_call: TRBV6-6
clone_size: many
d_call: NA
cdr3_aa: CASSYSDASSYEQYF
cdr3_nt: TGTGCCAGCAGTTACTCGGATGCTAGTAGCTACGAGCAGTACTTC

j_call: TRBJ2-1
v_call: TRBV3-1
clone_size: many
d_call: TRBD2
cdr3_aa: CASSGPSGVGEQFF
cdr3_nt: TGTGCCAGCAGTGGGCCTAGCGGGGTCGGTGAGCAGTTCTTC

j_call: TRBJ2-7
v_call: TRBV6-2/TRBV6-3
clone_size: NA
d_call: TRBD2
cdr3_aa: CASSYSTSGGATYEQYF
cdr3_nt: TGTGCCAGCAGTTACTCGACTAGCGGGGGAGCCACCTACGAGCAGTACTTC

j_call: TRBJ2-1
v_call: TRBV11-1
clone_size: many
d_call: NA
cdr3_aa: CASSLSSPDNEQFF
cdr3_nt: TGTGCCAGCAGCTTAAGTTCCCCGGACAATGAGCAGTTCTTC

j_call: TRBJ2-3
v_call: TRBV5-4
clone_size: few
d_call: TRBD2
cdr3_aa: CASSLEAGGFGTDTQYF
cdr3_nt: TGTGCCAGCAGCTTGGAAGCGGGAGGGTTCGGCACAGATACGCAGTATTTT

j_call: TRBJ1-5
v_call: TRBV6-2/TRBV6-3
clone_size: NA
d_call: NA
cdr3_aa: CASSSQGSGSNQPQHF
cdr3_nt: TGTGCCAGCAGTTCCCAGGGGTCCGGTAGCAATCAGCCCCAGCATTTT

j_call: TRBJ2-5
v_call: TRBV2
clone_size: few
d_call: NA
cdr3_aa: CASKTDQETQYF
cdr3_nt: TGTGCCAGCAAGACAGACCAAGAGACCCAGTACTTC

j_call: TRBJ2-5
v_call: TRBV5-1
clone_size: NA
d_call: TRBD2
cdr3_aa: CASSSRGLAGETQYF
cdr3_nt: TGCGCCAGCAGCAGCCGGGGACTAGCGGGGGAGACCCAGTACTTC

j_call: TRBJ2-1
v_call: TRBV5-1
clone_size: many
d_call: NA
cdr3_aa: CASSFEGVRFYNEQFF
cdr3_nt: TGCGCCAGCAGCTTTGAGGGGGTACGGTTCTACAATGAGCAGTTCTTC

j_call: TRBJ2-3
v_call: TRBV20-1
clone_size: NA
d_call: TRBD2
cdr3_aa: CSAISLRTSSTDTQYF
cdr3_nt: TGCAGTGCCATATCACTCCGGACTAGCTCCACAGATACGCAGTATTTT